This T cell receptor (beta chain) appears in the sequencing data of a study of cytomegalovirus exposure and HLA in healthy donors. Overall study context: The 120 validation repertoires were produced on the same platform as the 670 or so repertoires of the first cohort. This was reported in a later analysis. Study-level results: The authors enumerated 180 or so TCR beta chains as linked to cytomegalovirus. There were a few CMV-associated chains whose specificity for CMV antigens was confirmed in vitro.

Details on this clone: The antigen remains undetermined.

Germline-derived CDR1 and CDR2 are SGHTA and FQGTGA. This CDR3 is built from 17 residues. The J segment lost 4 bases and the V segment lost 5 bases, leaving 11 bases of the junction unmatched. Assay used: immunoSEQ multiplex PCR; TCRdb lists only in-frame clones, some missing. Counted here are more than 90,000 clones, over 85% occurring once; the ten biggest clones make up 1.1%. The donors were part of the validation cohort, which consisted of approximately 110 subjects and was separate from the first cohort of 666 subjects. The chain recombines TRBV7-3 with TRBJ2-1, with 10 bases lining up with TRBD2. This receptor was taken from a woman aged 25 to 39 in good health and CMV-seropositive. The specimen sequenced was PBMCs. The CDR3 DNA reads TGTGCCAGCAGCGACTTAAGGCTAGCGGGAGAGTACAATGAGCAGTTCTTC. This codes for CASSDLRLAGEYNEQFF.